One T cell receptor (beta chain) is described in this entry. Its antigen remains unidentified. These data are taken from a study of vaccination and CD4 T cells after COVID-19. Study-level background: Cultures serving as controls received a peptide pool (CEFX or HIV-1 Nef) or no peptide.

Trimming pared 8 bases from V and 0 bases from J, leaving 11 bases between. The CDR3 loop spans 14 amino acids. Germline-derived CDR1 and CDR2 are LNHDA and SQIVND (reference sequence). CD4+ T cells that had been cultured provided DNA sequenced with the Oncomine TCR Beta short-read assay. TCRdb used MiXCR to reprocess the PCR reads, holding one entry per CDR3 protein. The repertoire has some 4,000 distinct CDR3 sequences, approximately 48% of them found once; the top ten carry approximately 42%. Treatment indicated: roughly ten-day PBMC culture with coronavirus spike peptide pools or control peptides (ViraFEST assay).

The TCR originated in a human donor who had recovered from COVID-19. This rearrangement joins TRBV19 to TRBJ2-4; D remains ambiguous. Sample: CD4+ T cells from blood, cultured in vitro. The CDR3 protein is CASSDGLAKNIQYF. For the CDR3, the DNA is TGTGCCAGTTCGGACGGATTAGCCAAAAACATTCAGTACTTC.